The clone carrying this T cell receptor (beta chain) was recorded a few times. The antigen is not known. This sample was included in a study of T-cell memory formation after mild COVID-19. Looking at the study overall: Clusters were largely donor specific. The study's findings and limits: Clones contracting over day 15 to 85 were CD4/CD8 balanced, with later expanders leaning CD4+. Shrinking CD4+ clones resided mostly in CM and EM, and CD8+ ones in EMRA.

MiXCR, applied by TCRdb to the 5' RACE reads, yields one record per CDR3 protein. The data hold about 470,000 distinct CDR3 sequences, with more than 20% observed a single time. The CDR3 runs to 18 residues. Germline V gene data show CDR1 as SEHNR and CDR2 as FQNEAQ (reference sequence). Trimming took off 5 bases at V and 4 bases at J, with 26 bases between the two ends. The clonotype comes from an adult woman who had mild COVID-19 (a few samples of this study predate the infection). Cell type and time point are not known. The chain joins TRBV7-9 to TRBJ2-5; D is perhaps TRBD1 or TRBD2 (7 bases each). Sequenced input: PBMCs or a T cell subset sorted from them (not recorded which). This CDR3 reads CASSPPWGGGKLGETQYF. The CDR3, as DNA: TGTGCCAGCAGCCCCCCTTGGGGAGGGGGCAAACTGGGAGAGACCCAGTACTTC.